This T cell receptor (beta chain) was retrieved from a study of OX40 agonist ivuxolimab in advanced cancers. Study-wide results and limits: Partial responders treated at 0.1-3.0 mg/kg exhibited clonal expansion among the lowest measured. In a subset of nonresponders, normalized T-cell clonal expansion was also low.

This clone was seen only a few times. Its target is not known. V lost 8 bases and J 2 bases, leaving 13 bases between the germline ends. Germline values: CDR1 MNHEY, CDR2 SVGAGI. CDR3 length: 14 residues. Libraries were prepared by immunoSEQ multiplex PCR; TCRdb keeps only in-frame clonotypes and omits some of them. The repertoire includes under 13,000 clones, approximately 84% of them detected once, and approximately 15% sits in the top ten. V is TRBV6-5 and J is TRBJ2-1; D may match TRBD1 or TRBD2 (6 bases each). The TCR sequence derives from an adult with an advanced solid tumor such as melanoma, head and neck, liver or kidney cancer. Source: CD4+ or CD8+ T cells sorted from blood, taken in a trial of the OX40 agonist ivuxolimab. CDR3 sequence: CASHIGGTYNEQFF. In nucleotides, the CDR3 is TGTGCCAGCCATATCGGGGGCACCTACAATGAGCAGTTCTTC.